This TCR beta chain originates from a study of T cells in Graves' hyperthyroidism and ophthalmopathy. This clonotype was found a few times. Germline V gene data show CDR1 as SGHRS and CDR2 as YFSETQ. The CDR3 spans 17 residues. The ends lost 0 bases at V and 2 bases at J; junction bases unmatched: 2. There were TCR beta CDR3 regions amplified from RNA transcripts. During a first-round RT-PCR of the TCR CDR3, the HTBI primer set was used. TCRdb called the multiplex PCR reads again in MiXCR, with one record for every CDR3 protein. This sample has 500,000 to 650,000 distinct CDR3 sequences; just under 20% occur once, and the top ten carry roughly 50%.

The receptor was isolated from a man aged 35-49 years with Graves' ophthalmopathy. Source material: blood. The chain joins TRBV5-1 to TRBJ2-3; 14 bases align to TRBD2. This CDR3 is CASSLGTSGRITDTQYF. CDR3 nucleotides: TGCGCCAGCAGCTTGGGGACTAGCGGGAGGATCACAGATACGCAGTATTTT.